These T cell receptor beta chains were read from a single sample in a study of T-cell memory formation after mild COVID-19. TCRdb redid the calling of the 5' RACE reads with MiXCR, one entry per CDR3 protein. This repertoire shows about 82,000 distinct CDR3 sequences, over 10% found once; its top ten account for around two fifths. The sequenced sample was PBMCs or a T cell subset sorted from them (not recorded which). Every receptor here comes from a man between 18 and 29 years old who had mild COVID-19 (a few samples of this study predate the infection). Cell type and time point are not known. The CDR3 runs from the conserved cysteine through the conserved F or W. A D gene is named only where the DNA matches it firmly. Only part of the rows carry a size: once, few, many, or a class if the clone is expanded.

size	D	J	V	DNA	CDR3
few	.	TRBJ2-1	TRBV18	TGTGCCAGCTCACCAGGTCAGAACAGGTCCAATGAGCAGTTCTTC	CASSPGQNRSNEQFF
.	.	TRBJ1-6	TRBV3-1	TGTGCCAGCAGGACGACGTTAGGGACACATTCACCCCTCCACTTT	CASRTTLGTHSPLHF
few	TRBD1	TRBJ2-7	TRBV5-6	TGTGCCAGCAGCTTTGGACAGGCGTACGAGCAGTACTTC	CASSFGQAYEQYF
.	.	TRBJ2-1	TRBV5-1	TGCGCCAGCAGCTTGGCCGTGCTAGATAAATATGAGCAGTTCTTC	CASSLAVLDKYEQFF
.	TRBD1	TRBJ2-3	TRBV27	TGTGCCAGCAGTTTGCCCTCCGGGACAGGGGATACGCAGTATTTT	CASSLPSGTGDTQYF
.	.	TRBJ2-5	TRBV20-1	TGCAGTGCTGGCCGAGAGACCCAGTACTTC	CSAGRETQYF
few	.	TRBJ2-1	TRBV4-1	TGCGCCAGCAGCCAAGGGTTTCAGGCGAAATGGACCAATGAGCAGTTCTTC	CASSQGFQAKWTNEQFF
.	.	TRBJ2-3	TRBV7-2	TGTGCCAGCAGCCCCGCCTGGGGGCAGGCAGATACGCAGTATTTT	CASSPAWGQADTQYF
few	.	TRBJ2-2	TRBV20-1	TGCAGTGCCGCCGACAGCTTCACCGGGGAGCTGTTTTTT	CSAADSFTGELFF
.	TRBD1	TRBJ1-1	TRBV7-8	TGTGCCAGCAGCATGACAGGGGACACTGAAGCTTTCTTT	CASSMTGDTEAFF
few	TRBD1	TRBJ2-3	TRBV5-1	TGCGCCAGCAGCTTCACAGGGGGCCCAACAGATACGCAGTATTTT	CASSFTGGPTDTQYF
.	TRBD1	TRBJ1-2	TRBV10-3	TGTGCCATCAGTTCCGAACGGACAGGGTTTAGGGGCTACACCTTC	CAISSERTGFRGYTF
.	.	TRBJ2-2	TRBV7-3	TGTGCCAGCAGCCCGGGACGGCTAAACACCGGGGAGCTGTTTTTT	CASSPGRLNTGELFF
.	.	TRBJ1-5	TRBV7-2	TGTGCCAGCAGCGATGGGGGACAGCCCCAGCATTTT	CASSDGGQPQHF
.	.	TRBJ1-1	TRBV7-9	TGTGCCAGCAGCTCGTTGGACACTGAAGCTTTCTTT	CASSSLDTEAFF
.	.	TRBJ2-1	TRBV6-2/TRBV6-3	TGTGCCAGCAGCCCGGGGATCTCCTACAATGAGCAGTTCTTC	CASSPGISYNEQFF
few	TRBD1	TRBJ1-2	TRBV10-1	TGCGCCAGCTCGGCAGGGACAGAACTGTATGGCTACACCTTC	CASSAGTELYGYTF
few	TRBD2	TRBJ2-1	TRBV6-4	TGTGCCAGCAGTGACGCTAGCGGGGCATACAATGAGCAGTTCTTC	CASSDASGAYNEQFF
few	TRBD2	TRBJ2-1	TRBV27	TGTGCCAGCGCGGGACTAGCGGGGTTCAATGAGCAGTTCTTC	CASAGLAGFNEQFF
.	.	TRBJ1-2	TRBV5-5	TGTGCCAGCAACCTCCACCAGGACAGTAGGGGCTACACCTTC	CASNLHQDSRGYTF
.	TRBD2	TRBJ2-3	TRBV10-3	TGTGCCATCAGTGCCTCTAGCGGGGGGCGAGGAGATACGCAGTATTTT	CAISASSGGRGDTQYF
.	.	TRBJ1-1	TRBV3-1	TGTGCCAGCAGCCAAGATGGCCCGCCTGACGAGAACACTGAAGCTTTCTTT	CASSQDGPPDENTEAFF
many	.	TRBJ2-3	TRBV7-2	TGTGCCAGCAGCCCCTTCGATACGCAGTATTTT	CASSPFDTQYF
medium-sized	.	TRBJ2-5	TRBV7-8	TGTGCCAGCACCAAACCCAGGGGAGAGACCCAGTACTTC	CASTKPRGETQYF
few	.	TRBJ1-1	TRBV7-9	TGTGCCAGCACCCCAGCCAGGGACACCTACACTGAAGCTTTCTTT	CASTPARDTYTEAFF
few	.	TRBJ2-5	TRBV7-2	TGTGCCAGCAGCTTATTTGTAGCAGGGGTTGAGACCCAGTACTTC	CASSLFVAGVETQYF
few	TRBD1	TRBJ2-1	TRBV7-8	TGTGCCAGCAGCTTAGCCGACCCACAGGGGGCACGTTACAATGAGCAGTTCTTC	CASSLADPQGARYNEQFF
.	.	TRBJ2-5	TRBV28	TGTGCCAGCAGTTTGGGGGGCGGCGTCCAAGAGACCCAGTACTTC	CASSLGGGVQETQYF
.	.	TRBJ1-2	TRBV7-8	TGTGCCAGCAGCTTAGCGGGGCACATACGGGGCTACACCTTC	CASSLAGHIRGYTF
.	TRBD2	TRBJ2-3	TRBV6-5	TGTGCCAGCAGTTACTCGTGGACTAGCGCATCTAGCACAGATACGCAGTATTTT	CASSYSWTSASSTDTQYF
.	.	TRBJ2-1	TRBV4-3	TGCGCCAGCAGCCAAGTAGCTCTCAGCTCCTACACTGAGCAGTTCTTC	CASSQVALSSYTEQFF
few	TRBD2	TRBJ2-3	TRBV4-1	TGCGCCAGCAGCATCCCTAGCGGGGAGGGCACAGATACGCAGTATTTT	CASSIPSGEGTDTQYF
few	TRBD2	TRBJ2-1	TRBV6-2/TRBV6-3	TGTGCCAGCAGGTCTAGCGGGGGGGCTTTCAATGAGCAGTTCTTC	CASRSSGGAFNEQFF
.	.	TRBJ2-5	TRBV7-9	TGTGCCAGCACAGGATTATCGGAGACCCAGTACTTC	CASTGLSETQYF
.	TRBD1	TRBJ2-2	TRBV3-1	TGTGCCAGCATGACAGGGTCCGGGGAGCTGTTTTTT	CASMTGSGELFF
.	.	TRBJ1-5	TRBV21-1	TGTGCCTTGCCCCGGGGTGTAGGGAGGGGGGAAAATCAGCCCCAGCATTTT	CALPRGVGRGENQPQHF
many	.	TRBJ2-2	TRBV7-9	TGTGCCAGCAGCGCGGGTGTTTACACCGGGGAGCTGTTTTTT	CASSAGVYTGELFF
few	.	TRBJ2-2	TRBV11-2	TGTGCCAGCCAAACGAACACCGGGGAGCTGTTTTTT	CASQTNTGELFF
.	TRBD1	TRBJ2-3	TRBV10-3	TGTGCCATCAGTGTAGAGGGGGCCGATACGCAGTATTTT	CAISVEGADTQYF
.	TRBD1	TRBJ2-7	TRBV6-2/TRBV6-3	TGTGCCAGCAGTTACCCGGACAGGGGTAAGGGATTCTACGAGCAGTACTTC	CASSYPDRGKGFYEQYF
.	.	TRBJ1-1	TRBV5-1	TGCGCCAGCAGCTCCCGCCCAGGGGCCCCAATGAACACTGAAGCTTTCTTT	CASSSRPGAPMNTEAFF
few	.	TRBJ2-3	TRBV6-1	TGTGCCAGCAGTGAAAGGAGAGGGACTAGCACAGATACGCAGTATTTT	CASSERRGTSTDTQYF
.	.	TRBJ1-2	TRBV6-1	TGTGCCAGCGGCAGCCCGGCGACAGGAACCTATGGCTACACCTTC	CASGSPATGTYGYTF
.	TRBD1	TRBJ2-5	TRBV5-1	TGCGCCAGCAGCTTCGGACAGGGTCGAAAGACCCAGTACTTC	CASSFGQGRKTQYF
.	.	TRBJ2-4	TRBV6-5	TGTGCCAGCAGTTACGGGGGTCGTGTAGATGACATTCAGTACTTC	CASSYGGRVDDIQYF
.	TRBD1	TRBJ2-7	TRBV6-1	TGTGCCAGCAGTGAATCACTTGGGACAGGTCGCTACGAGCAGTACTTC	CASSESLGTGRYEQYF
.	TRBD1	TRBJ2-3	TRBV24-1	TGTGCCACCAGTGATGGACAGGGCACAGATACGCAGTATTTT	CATSDGQGTDTQYF
few	TRBD1	TRBJ2-1	TRBV7-2	TGTGCCAGCACCCTCACAGGGGGCGGAACTGAGCAGTTCTTC	CASTLTGGGTEQFF
.	TRBD2	TRBJ2-7	TRBV9	TGTGCCAGCAGCGTAGGCGGGGGGGCCAACGAGCAGTACTTC	CASSVGGGANEQYF
few	.	TRBJ2-4	TRBV4-1	TGCGCCAGCAGCCAAATTGGGGTGGAAAACATTCAGTACTTC	CASSQIGVENIQYF
few	.	TRBJ2-7	TRBV5-6	TGTGCCAGCAACCGACAGGAGCTCTACGAGCAGTACTTC	CASNRQELYEQYF
few	.	TRBJ2-3	TRBV5-6	TGTGCCAGAAGCTTTGGAGAAGAGGACACAGATACGCAGTATTTT	CARSFGEEDTDTQYF
few	TRBD1	TRBJ1-1	TRBV5-1	TGCGCCAGCAGCTTTCGCCAGGGGGCGGACGGCACTGAAGCTTTCTTT	CASSFRQGADGTEAFF
.	TRBD2	TRBJ2-6	TRBV12-3/TRBV12-4	TGTGCCAGCAGTCCGGGACTAGCGGGGGGGCTTGGGGCCAACGTCCTGACTTTC	CASSPGLAGGLGANVLTF
.	TRBD1	TRBJ1-2	TRBV4-3	TGCGCCAGCAGCCAGCCGAACAGGGGACACACCTTC	CASSQPNRGHTF